The clone carrying this TCR beta chain was seen a handful of times. The entry originates in a study of blood T cells in healthy people across ages. Using a J-beta primer mix together with a sample-barcoded 5' primer, a second PCR was run for roughly 7 to 11 cycles. Researchers report that a template-switch adaptor with 12 random nucleotides tagged each cDNA molecule. CDR3-containing paired-end reads numbered at least 2.5 million in each sample. MiXCR, run by TCRdb on the 5' RACE reads, gives a single entry per CDR3 protein. The data show approximately 730,000 distinct CDR3 sequences, less than 70% seen once. J was trimmed by 5 bases and V by 7 bases; bases with no gene match: 12. The CDR3 has 15 amino acids. CDR1 SNHLY and CDR2 FYNNEI come from the germline V gene.

Source material: blood. The chain uses TRBV2 and TRBJ2-7, with 9 bases fitting TRBD1. The sequence derives from a man older than 75 in good health. CDR3 residues: CASTQGGTGLHEQYF. CDR3 in DNA: TGTGCCAGCACCCAAGGGGGGACAGGGCTTCACGAGCAGTACTTC.